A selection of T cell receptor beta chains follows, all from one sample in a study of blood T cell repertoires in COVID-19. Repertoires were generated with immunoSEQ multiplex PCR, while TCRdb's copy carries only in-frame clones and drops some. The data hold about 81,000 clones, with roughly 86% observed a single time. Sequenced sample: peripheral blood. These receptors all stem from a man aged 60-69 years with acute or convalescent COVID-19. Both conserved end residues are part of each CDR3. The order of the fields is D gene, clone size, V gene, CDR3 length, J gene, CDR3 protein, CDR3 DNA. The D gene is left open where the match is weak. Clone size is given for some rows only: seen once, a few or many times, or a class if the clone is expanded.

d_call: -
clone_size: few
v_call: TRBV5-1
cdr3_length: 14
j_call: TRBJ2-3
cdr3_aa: CASSFLDSHKTQYF
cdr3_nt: TGCGCCAGCAGCTTCCTCGACAGCCATAAAACGCAGTATTTT

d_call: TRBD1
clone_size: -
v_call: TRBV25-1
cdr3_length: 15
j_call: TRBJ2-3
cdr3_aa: CASSELGQGVDTQYF
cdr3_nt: TGTGCCAGCAGTGAACTAGGACAGGGTGTAGATACGCAGTATTTT

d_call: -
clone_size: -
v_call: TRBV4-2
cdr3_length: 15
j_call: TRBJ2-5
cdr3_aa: CASSQVQQASETQYF
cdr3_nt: TGTGCCAGCAGCCAAGTCCAGCAGGCCTCGGAGACCCAGTACTTC

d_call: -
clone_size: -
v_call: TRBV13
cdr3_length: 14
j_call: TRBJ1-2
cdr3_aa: CASSLARTNYGYTF
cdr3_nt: TGTGCCAGCAGCTTGGCCAGAACTAACTATGGCTACACCTTC

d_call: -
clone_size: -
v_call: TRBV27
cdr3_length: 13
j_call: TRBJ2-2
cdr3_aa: CASSRRGGGELFF
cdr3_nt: TGTGCCAGCAGTCGGCGGGGTGGCGGGGAGCTGTTTTTT

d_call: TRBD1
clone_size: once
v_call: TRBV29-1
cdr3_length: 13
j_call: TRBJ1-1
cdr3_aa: CSDIQGAGTEAFF
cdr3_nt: TGCAGCGACATACAGGGGGCAGGGACTGAAGCTTTCTTT

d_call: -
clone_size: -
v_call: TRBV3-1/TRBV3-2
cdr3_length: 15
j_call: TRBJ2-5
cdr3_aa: CASSQGRVYQETQYF
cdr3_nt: TGTGCCAGCAGCCAAGGTCGGGTATACCAAGAGACCCAGTACTTC

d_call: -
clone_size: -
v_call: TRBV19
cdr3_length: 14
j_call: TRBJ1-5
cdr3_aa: CASNGHISNQPQHF
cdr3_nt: TGTGCCAGTAATGGACATATTAGCAATCAGCCCCAGCATTTT

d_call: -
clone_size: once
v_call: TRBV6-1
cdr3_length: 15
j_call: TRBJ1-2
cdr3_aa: CASSEGTQHNYGYTF
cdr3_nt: TGTGCCAGCAGTGAAGGCACACAGCATAACTATGGCTACACCTTC

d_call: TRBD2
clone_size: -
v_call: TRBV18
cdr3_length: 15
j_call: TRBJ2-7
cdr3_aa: CASGISRPSGSEQYF
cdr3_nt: TGTGCCAGCGGCATCTCCAGGCCTAGCGGGAGTGAGCAGTACTTC

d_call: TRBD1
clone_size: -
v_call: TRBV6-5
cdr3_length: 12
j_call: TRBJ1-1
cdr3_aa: CASVGGNTEAFF
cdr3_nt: TGTGCCAGCGTAGGGGGCAACACTGAAGCTTTCTTT

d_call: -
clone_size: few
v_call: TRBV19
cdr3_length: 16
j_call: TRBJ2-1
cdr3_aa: CASSIVTLESYNEQFF
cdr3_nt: TGTGCCAGTAGTATAGTGACCCTAGAGTCCTACAATGAGCAGTTCTTC

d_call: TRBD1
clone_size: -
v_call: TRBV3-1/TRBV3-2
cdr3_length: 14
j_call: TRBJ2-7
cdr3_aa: CASSPTGATYEQYF
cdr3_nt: TGTGCCAGCAGCCCGACAGGGGCCACTTACGAGCAGTACTTC

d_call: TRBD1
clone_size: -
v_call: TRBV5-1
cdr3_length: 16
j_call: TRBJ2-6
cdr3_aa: CASSYEGAGGANVLTF
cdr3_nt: TGCGCCAGCAGCTACGAGGGGGCGGGTGGGGCCAACGTCCTGACTTTC

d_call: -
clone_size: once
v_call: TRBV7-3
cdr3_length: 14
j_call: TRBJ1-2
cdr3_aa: CASSLGQGNYGYTF
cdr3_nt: TGTGCCAGCAGCTTAGGGCAGGGGAACTATGGCTACACCTTC

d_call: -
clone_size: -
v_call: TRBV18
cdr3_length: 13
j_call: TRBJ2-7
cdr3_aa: CASSPLRRDEQYF
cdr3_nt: TGTGCCAGCTCACCACTTCGGAGAGACGAGCAGTACTTC

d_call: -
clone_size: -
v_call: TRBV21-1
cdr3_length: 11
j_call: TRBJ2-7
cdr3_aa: CASSPSYEQYF
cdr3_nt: TGTGCCAGCAGCCCGTCCTACGAGCAGTACTTC

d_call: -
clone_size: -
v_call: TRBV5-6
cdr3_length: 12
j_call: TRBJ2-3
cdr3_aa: CASSMGLDTQYF
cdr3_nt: TGTGCCAGCAGCATGGGACTAGATACGCAGTATTTT

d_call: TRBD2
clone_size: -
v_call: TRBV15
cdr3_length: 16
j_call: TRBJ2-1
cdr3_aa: CATSVHSGGLYGEQFF
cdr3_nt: TGTGCCACCAGCGTTCATAGCGGGGGGCTTTATGGGGAGCAGTTCTTC

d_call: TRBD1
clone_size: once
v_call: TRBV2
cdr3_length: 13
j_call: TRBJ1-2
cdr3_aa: CASSLTGTYGYTF
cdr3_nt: TGTGCCAGCAGTTTGACAGGGACCTATGGCTACACCTTC

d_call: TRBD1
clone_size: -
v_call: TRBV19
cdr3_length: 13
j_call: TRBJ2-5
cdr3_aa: CASKRTGGETQYF
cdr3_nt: TGTGCCAGTAAACGGACAGGGGGAGAGACCCAGTACTTC

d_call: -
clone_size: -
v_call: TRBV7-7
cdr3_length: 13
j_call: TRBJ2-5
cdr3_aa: CASSSTRQETQYF
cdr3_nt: TGTGCTAGCAGCTCGACAAGACAAGAGACCCAGTACTTC

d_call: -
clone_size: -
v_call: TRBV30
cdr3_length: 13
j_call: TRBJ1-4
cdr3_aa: CAWNPGGSEKLFF
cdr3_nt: TGTGCCTGGAACCCGGGGGGAAGCGAAAAACTGTTTTTT

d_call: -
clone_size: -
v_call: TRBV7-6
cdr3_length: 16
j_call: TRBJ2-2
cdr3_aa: CASSLGGRGITGELFF
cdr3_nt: TGTGCCAGCAGCTTAGGGGGAAGGGGGATCACCGGGGAGCTGTTTTTT

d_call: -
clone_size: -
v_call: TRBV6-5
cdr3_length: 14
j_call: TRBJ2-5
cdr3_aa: CASSGSGTQETQYF
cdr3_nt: TGTGCCAGCAGCGGTAGCGGAACCCAAGAGACCCAGTACTTC

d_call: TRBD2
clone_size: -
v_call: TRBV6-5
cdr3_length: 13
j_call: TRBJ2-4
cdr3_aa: CASSYGLADIQYF
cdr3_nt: TGTGCCAGCAGTTACGGGCTAGCGGACATTCAGTACTTC

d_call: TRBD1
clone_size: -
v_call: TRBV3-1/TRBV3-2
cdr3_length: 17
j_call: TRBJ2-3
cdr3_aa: CASSQRVRTGSTDTQYF
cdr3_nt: TGTGCCAGCAGCCAACGGGTCCGGACAGGGAGCACAGATACGCAGTATTTT

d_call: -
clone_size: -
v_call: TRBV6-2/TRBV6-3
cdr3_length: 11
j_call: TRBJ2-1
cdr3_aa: CASSFHSEQFF
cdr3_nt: TGTGCCAGCAGTTTCCATAGTGAGCAGTTCTTC

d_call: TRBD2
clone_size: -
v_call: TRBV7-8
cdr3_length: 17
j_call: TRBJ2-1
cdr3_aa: CASSSYGGAGGYIEQFF
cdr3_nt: TGTGCCAGCAGCTCCTACGGGGGAGCGGGGGGATACATTGAGCAGTTCTTC

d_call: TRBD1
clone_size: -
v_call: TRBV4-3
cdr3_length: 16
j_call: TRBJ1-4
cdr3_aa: CASSQGGTGSNEKLFF
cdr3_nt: TGCGCCAGCAGCCAAGGAGGGACAGGGTCTAATGAAAAACTGTTTTTT

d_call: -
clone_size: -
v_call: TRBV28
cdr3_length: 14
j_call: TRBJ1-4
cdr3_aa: CASSGPQDGEKLFF
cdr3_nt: TGTGCCAGCAGCGGGCCACAGGATGGTGAAAAACTGTTTTTT

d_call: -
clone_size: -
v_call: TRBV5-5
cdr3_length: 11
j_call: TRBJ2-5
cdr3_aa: CASILRETQYF
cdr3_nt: TGTGCCAGCATCCTTAGAGAGACCCAGTACTTC

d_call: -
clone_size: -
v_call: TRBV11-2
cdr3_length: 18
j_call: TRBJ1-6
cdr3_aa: CASSLDPTGSSYNSPLHF
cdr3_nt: TGTGCCAGCAGCTTAGACCCAACTGGGAGCTCCTATAATTCACCCCTCCACTTT

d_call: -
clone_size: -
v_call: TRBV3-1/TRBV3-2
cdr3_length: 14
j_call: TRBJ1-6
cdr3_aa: CASSPATGFSPLHF
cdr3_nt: TGTGCCAGCAGCCCTGCCACAGGGTTTTCACCCCTCCACTTT

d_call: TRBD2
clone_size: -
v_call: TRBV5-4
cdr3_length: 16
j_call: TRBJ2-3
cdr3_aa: CASRFDRGGIPDTQYF
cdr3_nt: TGTGCCAGCAGATTTGACCGGGGGGGCATCCCAGATACGCAGTATTTT

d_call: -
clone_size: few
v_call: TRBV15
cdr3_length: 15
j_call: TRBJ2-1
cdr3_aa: CATSRDRAPRGEQFF
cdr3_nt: TGTGCCACCAGCAGAGATCGCGCCCCACGGGGTGAGCAGTTCTTC

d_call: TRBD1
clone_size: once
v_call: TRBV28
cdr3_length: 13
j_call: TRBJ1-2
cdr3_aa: CASSSGQGEDYTF
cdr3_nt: TGTGCCAGCAGTTCCGGACAGGGAGAGGACTACACCTTC

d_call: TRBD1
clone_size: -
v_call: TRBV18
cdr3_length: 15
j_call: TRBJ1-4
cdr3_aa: CASSPPGTANEKLFF
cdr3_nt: TGTGCCAGCTCACCACCCGGGACAGCTAATGAAAAACTGTTTTTT

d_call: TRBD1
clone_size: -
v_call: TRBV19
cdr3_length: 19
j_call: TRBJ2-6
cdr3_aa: CASSIYGTGEKAGANVLTF
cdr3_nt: TGTGCCAGTAGTATCTACGGGACAGGGGAAAAGGCTGGGGCCAACGTCCTGACTTTC

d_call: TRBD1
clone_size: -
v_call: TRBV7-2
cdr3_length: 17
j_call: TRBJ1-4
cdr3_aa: CASSLGGTGDISEKLFF
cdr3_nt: TGTGCCAGCAGCTTAGGGGGGACAGGGGATATATCGGAAAAACTGTTTTTT

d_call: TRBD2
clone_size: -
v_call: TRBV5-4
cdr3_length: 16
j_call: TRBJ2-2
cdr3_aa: CASSRGGESNTGELFF
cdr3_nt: TGTGCCAGCAGCCGGGGGGGGGAGTCGAACACCGGGGAGCTGTTTTTT

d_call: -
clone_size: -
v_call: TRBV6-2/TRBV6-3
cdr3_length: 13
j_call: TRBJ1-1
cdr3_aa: CASSITRGTEAFF
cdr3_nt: TGTGCCAGCAGTATTACGCGTGGTACTGAAGCTTTCTTT

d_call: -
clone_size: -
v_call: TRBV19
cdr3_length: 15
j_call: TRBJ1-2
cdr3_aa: CASSETGEANYGYTF
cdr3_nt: TGTGCCAGTAGTGAGACAGGTGAAGCTAACTATGGCTACACCTTC

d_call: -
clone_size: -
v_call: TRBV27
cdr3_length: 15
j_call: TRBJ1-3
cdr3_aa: CASSLSWGAGNTIYF
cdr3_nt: TGTGCCAGCAGTTTATCTTGGGGCGCGGGAAACACCATATATTTT

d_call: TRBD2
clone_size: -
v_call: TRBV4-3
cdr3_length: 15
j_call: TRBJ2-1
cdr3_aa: CASSLSGGPGNEQFF
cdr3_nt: TGCGCCAGCAGCCTTAGCGGGGGGCCCGGGAATGAGCAGTTCTTC

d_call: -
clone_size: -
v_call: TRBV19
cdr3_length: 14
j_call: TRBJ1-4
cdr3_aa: CASSMGGNNEKLFF
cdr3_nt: TGTGCCAGTAGTATGGGGGGGAACAACGAAAAACTGTTTTTT

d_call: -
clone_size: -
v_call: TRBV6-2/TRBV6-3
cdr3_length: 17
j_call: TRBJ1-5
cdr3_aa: CASSYFPGRLSNQPQHF
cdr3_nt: TGTGCCAGCAGTTACTTTCCCGGGAGGCTAAGCAATCAGCCCCAGCATTTT

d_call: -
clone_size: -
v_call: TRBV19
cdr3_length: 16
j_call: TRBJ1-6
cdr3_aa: CASSPISTGKDSPLHF
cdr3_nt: TGTGCCAGTAGCCCGATCTCCACAGGGAAGGATTCACCCCTCCACTTT